The present TCR beta chain was sequenced within a study of cytomegalovirus exposure and HLA in healthy donors. The CDR3 extends over 13 amino acids. V was shortened by 1 base and J by 4 bases, with 9 bases between the two germline ends. CDR1 is SGHRS and CDR2 is YFSETQ in the germline V gene. Separation from the roughly 670-subject first cohort characterized the roughly 120-subject validation cohort, to which the donors belonged. As to this clone: Its antigen remains unidentified.

Study-wide findings and caveats: The finding came from a later analysis; first-cohort TCR clusters tended to co-occur in the 90 to 150 validation repertoires.

Data came from immunoSEQ multiplex PCR; TCRdb stores just in-frame clones and leaves some out. The repertoire has 55,000 to 70,000 clones, roughly 90% of them found once; the top ten carry around 2%. The sequence was obtained from a woman aged 30 to 39 in good health and CMV-seronegative. The sequencing sample was made of PBMCs. The rearrangement uses TRBV5-1 and TRBJ2-7; D gene ambiguous. CDR3 sequence (DNA): TGCGCCAGCAGCTTGTTAAGCTCATACGAGCAGTACTTC. This gives the protein CASSLLSSYEQYF.